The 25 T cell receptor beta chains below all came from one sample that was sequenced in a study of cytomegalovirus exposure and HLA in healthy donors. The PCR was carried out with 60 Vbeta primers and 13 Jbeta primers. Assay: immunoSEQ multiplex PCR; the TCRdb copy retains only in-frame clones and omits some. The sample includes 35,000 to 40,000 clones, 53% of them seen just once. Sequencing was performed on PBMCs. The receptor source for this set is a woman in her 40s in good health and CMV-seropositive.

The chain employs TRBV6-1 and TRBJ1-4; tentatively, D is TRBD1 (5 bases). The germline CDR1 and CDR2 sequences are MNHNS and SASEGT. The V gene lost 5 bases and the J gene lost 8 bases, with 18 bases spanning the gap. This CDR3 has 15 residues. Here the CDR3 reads CASSIGQGQVEKLFF. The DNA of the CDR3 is TGTGCCAGCAGTATTGGTCAAGGACAAGTCGAAAAACTGTTTTTT.

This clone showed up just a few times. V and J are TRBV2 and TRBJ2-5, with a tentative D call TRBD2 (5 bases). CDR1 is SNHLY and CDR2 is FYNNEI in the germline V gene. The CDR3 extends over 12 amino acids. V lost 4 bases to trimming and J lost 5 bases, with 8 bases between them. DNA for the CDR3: TGTGCCAGCAGTGGGGAGCGGGAGACCCAGTACTTC. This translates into CASSGERETQYF.

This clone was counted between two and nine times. The CDR3 spells CASSSGAAGGGYTF. The CDR3 DNA is TGTGCCAGCAGTTCAGGGGCGGCAGGCGGTGGCTACACCTTC. J is TRBJ1-2 and V is TRBV28; the D gene is possibly TRBD1 (6 bases). Looked up from germline, CDR1 is MDHEN and CDR2 is SYDVKM. Trimming shortened V by 4 bases and J by 7 bases, and 16 bases separated the two germline ends. The CDR3 extends over 14 amino acids.

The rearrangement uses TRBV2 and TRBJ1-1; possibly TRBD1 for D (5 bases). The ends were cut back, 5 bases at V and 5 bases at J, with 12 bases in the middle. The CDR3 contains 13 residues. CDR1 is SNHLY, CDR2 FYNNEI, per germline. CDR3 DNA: TGTGCCAGCAGTCTCGGCGCAGGGACTGAAGCTTTCTTT. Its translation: CASSLGAGTEAFF.

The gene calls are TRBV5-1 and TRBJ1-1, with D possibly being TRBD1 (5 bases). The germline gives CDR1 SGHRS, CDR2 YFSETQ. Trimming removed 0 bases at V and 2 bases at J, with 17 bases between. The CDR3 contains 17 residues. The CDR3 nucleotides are TGCGCCAGCAGCTTGGGACAGACTAGCAGGGTTAACACTGAAGCTTTCTTT. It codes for CASSLGQTSRVNTEAFF.

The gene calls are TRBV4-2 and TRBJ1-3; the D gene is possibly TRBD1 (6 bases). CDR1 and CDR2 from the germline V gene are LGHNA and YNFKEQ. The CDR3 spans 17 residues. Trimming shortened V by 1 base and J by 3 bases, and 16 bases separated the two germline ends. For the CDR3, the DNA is TGTGCCAGCAGCCAAGTATTGGGGGGGGGCTTTGGAAACACCATATATTTT. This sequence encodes CASSQVLGGGFGNTIYF.

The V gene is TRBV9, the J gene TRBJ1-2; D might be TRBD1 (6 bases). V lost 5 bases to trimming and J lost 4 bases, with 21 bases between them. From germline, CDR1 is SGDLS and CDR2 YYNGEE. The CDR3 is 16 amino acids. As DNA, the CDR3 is TGTGCCAGCAGTCTTGGGACACTTACTCCACCCTATGGCTACACCTTC. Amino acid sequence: CASSLGTLTPPYGYTF.

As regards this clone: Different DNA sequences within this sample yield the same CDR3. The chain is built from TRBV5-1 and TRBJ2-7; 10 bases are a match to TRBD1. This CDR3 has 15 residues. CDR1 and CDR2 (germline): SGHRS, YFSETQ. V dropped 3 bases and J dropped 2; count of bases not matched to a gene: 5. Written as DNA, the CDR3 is TGCGCCAGCAGCTCCGGCGGGACAGGGGCCTACGAGCAGTACTTC. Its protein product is CASSSGGTGAYEQYF. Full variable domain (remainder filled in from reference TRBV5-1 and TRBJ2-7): KAGVTQTPRYLIKTRGQQVTLSCSPISGHRSVSWYQQTPGQGLQFLFEYFSETQRNKGNFPGRFSGRQFSNSRSEMNVSTLELGDSALYLCASSSGGTGAYEQYFGPGTRLTVT.

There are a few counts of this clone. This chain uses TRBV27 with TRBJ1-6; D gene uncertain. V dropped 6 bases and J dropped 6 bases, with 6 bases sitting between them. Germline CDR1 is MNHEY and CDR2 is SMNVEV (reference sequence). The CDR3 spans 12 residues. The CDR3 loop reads CASRYSNSPLHF. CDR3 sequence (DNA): TGTGCCAGCAGATACAGTAATTCACCCCTCCACTTT.

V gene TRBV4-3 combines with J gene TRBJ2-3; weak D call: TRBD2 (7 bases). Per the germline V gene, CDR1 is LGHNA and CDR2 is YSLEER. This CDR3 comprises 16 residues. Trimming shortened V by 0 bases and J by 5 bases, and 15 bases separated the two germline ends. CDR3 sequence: CASSQDVGGPVDTQYF. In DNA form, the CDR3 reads TGCGCCAGCAGCCAAGACGTGGGGGGGCCGGTAGATACGCAGTATTTT.

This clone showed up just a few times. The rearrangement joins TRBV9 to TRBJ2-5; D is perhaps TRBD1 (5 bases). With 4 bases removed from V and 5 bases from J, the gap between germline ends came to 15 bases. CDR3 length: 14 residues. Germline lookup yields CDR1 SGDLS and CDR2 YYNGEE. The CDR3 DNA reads TGTGCCAGCAGCTCCGGTACAGGAAAGGAGACCCAGTACTTC. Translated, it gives CASSSGTGKETQYF.

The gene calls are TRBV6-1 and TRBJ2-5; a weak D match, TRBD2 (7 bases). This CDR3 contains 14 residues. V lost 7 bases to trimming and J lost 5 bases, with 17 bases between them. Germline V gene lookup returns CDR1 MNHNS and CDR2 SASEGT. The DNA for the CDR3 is TGTGCCAGCAAAGTGGGGGGGCCGTTGGAGACCCAGTACTTC. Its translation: CASKVGGPLETQYF.

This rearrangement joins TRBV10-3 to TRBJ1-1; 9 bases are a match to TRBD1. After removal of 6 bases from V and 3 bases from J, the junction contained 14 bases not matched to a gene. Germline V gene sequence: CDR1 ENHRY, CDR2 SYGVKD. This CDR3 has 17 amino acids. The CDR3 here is CAISAGTGTSKDTEAFF. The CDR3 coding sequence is TGTGCCATCAGCGCCGGGACAGGGACGTCGAAGGACACTGAAGCTTTCTTT.

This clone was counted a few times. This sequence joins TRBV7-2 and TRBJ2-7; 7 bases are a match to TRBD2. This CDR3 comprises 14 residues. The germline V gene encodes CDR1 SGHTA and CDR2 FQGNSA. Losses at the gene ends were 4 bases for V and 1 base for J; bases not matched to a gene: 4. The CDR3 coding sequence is TGTGCCAGCAGCTACGGGGGGTCATCCTACGAGCAGTACTTC. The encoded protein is CASSYGGSSYEQYF.

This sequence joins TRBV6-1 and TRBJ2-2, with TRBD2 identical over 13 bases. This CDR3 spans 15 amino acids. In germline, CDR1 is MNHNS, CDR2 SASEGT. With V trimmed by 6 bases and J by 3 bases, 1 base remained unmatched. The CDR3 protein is CASRGLAGDTGELFF. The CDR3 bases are TGTGCCAGCAGAGGACTAGCGGGGGACACCGGGGAGCTGTTTTTT.

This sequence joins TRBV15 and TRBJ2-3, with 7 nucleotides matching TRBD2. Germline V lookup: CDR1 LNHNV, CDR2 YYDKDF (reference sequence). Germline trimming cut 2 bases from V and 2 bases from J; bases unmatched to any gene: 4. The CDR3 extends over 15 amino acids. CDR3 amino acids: CATSRQRELTDTQYF. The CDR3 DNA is TGTGCCACCAGCAGACAGCGGGAACTCACAGATACGCAGTATTTT.

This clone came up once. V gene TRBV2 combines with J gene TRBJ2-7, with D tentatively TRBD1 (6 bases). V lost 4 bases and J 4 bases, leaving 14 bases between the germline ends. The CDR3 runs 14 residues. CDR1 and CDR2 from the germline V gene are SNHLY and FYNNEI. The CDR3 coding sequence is TGTGCCAGCAGTGCCCTGACAGGAGAATACGAGCAGTACTTC. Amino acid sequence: CASSALTGEYEQYF. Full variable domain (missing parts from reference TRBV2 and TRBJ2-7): EPEVTQTPSHQVTQMGQEVILRCVPISNHLYFYWYRQILGQKVEFLVSFYNNEISEKSEIFDDQFSVERPDGSNFTLKIRSTKLEDSAMYFCASSALTGEYEQYFGPGTRLTVT.

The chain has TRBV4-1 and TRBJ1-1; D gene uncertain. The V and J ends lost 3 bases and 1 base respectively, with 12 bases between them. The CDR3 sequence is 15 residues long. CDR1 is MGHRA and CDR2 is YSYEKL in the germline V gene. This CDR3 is CASSQIRNANTEAFF. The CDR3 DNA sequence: TGCGCCAGCAGCCAGATCAGAAATGCGAACACTGAAGCTTTCTTT.

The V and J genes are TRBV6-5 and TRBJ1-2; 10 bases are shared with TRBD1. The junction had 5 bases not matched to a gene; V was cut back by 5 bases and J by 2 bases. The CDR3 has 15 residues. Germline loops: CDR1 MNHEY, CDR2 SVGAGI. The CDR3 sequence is CASSRRTGGNYGYTF. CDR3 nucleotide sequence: TGTGCCAGCAGTCGACGGACAGGGGGAAACTATGGCTACACCTTC.

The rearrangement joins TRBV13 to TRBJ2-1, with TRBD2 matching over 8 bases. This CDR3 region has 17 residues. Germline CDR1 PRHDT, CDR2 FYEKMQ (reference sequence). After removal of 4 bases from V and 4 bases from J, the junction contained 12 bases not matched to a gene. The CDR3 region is CASSSYRGSGVYNEQFF. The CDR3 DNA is TGTGCCAGCAGCTCCTACCGCGGTAGCGGGGTTTACAATGAGCAGTTCTTC.

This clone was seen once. CDR3 region: CASSEIGGNQPQHF. The CDR3 nucleotides are TGTGCCAGCAGTGAGATCGGGGGCAATCAGCCCCAGCATTTT. The chain links TRBV25-1 to TRBJ1-5; D gene ambiguous. The CDR3 spans 14 residues. Per the germline V gene, CDR1 is MGHDK and CDR2 is SYGVNS. The ends were cut back, 3 bases at V and 2 bases at J, with 8 bases in the middle.

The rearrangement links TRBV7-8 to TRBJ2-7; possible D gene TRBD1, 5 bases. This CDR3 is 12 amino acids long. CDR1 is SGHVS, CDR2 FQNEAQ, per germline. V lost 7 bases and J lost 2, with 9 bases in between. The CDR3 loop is CASTQGAYEQYF. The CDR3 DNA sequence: TGTGCCAGCACCCAAGGGGCCTACGAGCAGTACTTC.

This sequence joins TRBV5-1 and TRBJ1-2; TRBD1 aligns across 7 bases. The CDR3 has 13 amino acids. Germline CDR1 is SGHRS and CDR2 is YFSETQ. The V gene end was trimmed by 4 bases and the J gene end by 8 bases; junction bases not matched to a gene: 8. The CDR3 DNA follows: TGCGCCAGCAGCCTATTTACAGGGGAGGGCTACACCTTC. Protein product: CASSLFTGEGYTF.

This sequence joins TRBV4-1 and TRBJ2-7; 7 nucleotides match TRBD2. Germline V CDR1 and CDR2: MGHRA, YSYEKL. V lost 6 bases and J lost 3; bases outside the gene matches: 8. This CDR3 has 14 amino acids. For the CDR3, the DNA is TGCGCCAGCAGTAATGTCGGGGGGAACTACGAGCAGTACTTC. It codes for CASSNVGGNYEQYF.

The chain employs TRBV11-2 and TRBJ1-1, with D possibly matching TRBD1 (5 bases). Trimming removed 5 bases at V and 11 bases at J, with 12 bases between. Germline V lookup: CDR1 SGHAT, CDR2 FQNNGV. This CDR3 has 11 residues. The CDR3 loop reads CASSPGRGAFF. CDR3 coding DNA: TGTGCCAGCAGCCCAGGACGGGGGGCTTTCTTT.